This T cell receptor (beta chain) derives from a study of T-cell memory formation after mild COVID-19. TCRdb re-called the 5' RACE reads with MiXCR, one entry per CDR3 protein. The table lists fewer than 400,000 distinct CDR3 sequences, 13% of them singletons. V was clipped by 1 base and J by 5 bases, with 14 bases between them. Germline loops: CDR1 MDHEN, CDR2 SYDVKM. The CDR3 has 15 residues. This clonotype was seen a few times. Its specificity is unknown. Study conclusions and caveats: Day 15 to 85 contractors were CD4/CD8 balanced; later expanders leaned CD4+.

The sequencing sample was made of PBMCs or a T cell subset sorted from them (not recorded which). The chain has TRBV28 and TRBJ1-1; D possibly corresponds to TRBD1 (6 bases). The TCR originated in a man younger than 30 who had mild COVID-19 (a few samples of this study predate the infection). Cell type and time point are not known. CDR3: CASSLYGGGGTEAFF. The CDR3 DNA reads TGTGCCAGCAGTTTATACGGGGGCGGCGGAACTGAAGCTTTCTTT.